A single sample gave rise to the 32 T cell receptor beta chains below, sequenced in a study of T cells in Graves' hyperthyroidism and ophthalmopathy. Authors of the study amplified TCR beta CDR3 regions from RNA transcripts. The TCR CDR3 first-round RT-PCR relied on the HTBI primer set. MiXCR, applied by TCRdb to the multiplex PCR reads, yields one record per CDR3 protein. This table holds 600,000 to 700,000 distinct CDR3 sequences, roughly 14% found once. What was sequenced was blood. These receptors were collected from a woman aged 40 to 50 with Graves' ophthalmopathy.

This clonotype was found many times. The rearrangement uses TRBV7-9 and TRBJ1-2; weak D call: TRBD1 (5 bases). Trimming removed 5 bases at V and 3 bases at J, with 7 bases between. Germline values: CDR1 SEHNR, CDR2 FQNEAQ (reference sequence). The CDR3 extends over 12 amino acids. The CDR3 here is CASSGADYGYTF. The CDR3 nucleotides read TGTGCCAGCAGCGGGGCAGACTATGGCTACACCTTC.

This clonotype was counted a few times. The chain has TRBV3-1 and TRBJ1-1; D is unclear. Germline-derived CDR1 and CDR2 are LGHDT and YNNKEL (reference sequence). Trimming removed 6 bases from V and 1 base from J, with 9 bases in between. This CDR3 spans 13 amino acids. CDR3 in DNA: TGTGCCAGCAGGACGGTCGAGAACACTGAAGCTTTCTTT. Translating it yields CASRTVENTEAFF.

This clonotype occurred many times. The rearrangement links TRBV29-1 to TRBJ2-7; 7 bases are shared with TRBD2. Germline loops: CDR1 SQVTM, CDR2 ANQGSEA. V was clipped by 1 base and J by 0 bases; unmatched bases: 9. This CDR3 has 16 amino acids. DNA of the CDR3: TGCAGCGTTGAAGTACCTAGCGGAGGGAGCTCCTACGAGCAGTACTTC. Protein product: CSVEVPSGGSSYEQYF.

This clonotype showed up many times. V is TRBV12-3 or TRBV12-4 and J is TRBJ2-7, with D unclear. V dropped 5 bases and J dropped 5 bases, with 10 bases sitting between them. This CDR3 comprises 12 residues. Here the CDR3 reads CASSPASDEQYF. The CDR3 coding sequence is TGTGCCAGCAGTCCGGCATCCGACGAGCAGTACTTC.

This clonotype has a handful of counts. The rearrangement links TRBV18 to TRBJ2-5; maybe TRBD2 (6 bases). Per the germline V gene, CDR1 is KGHSH and CDR2 is LQKENI. The germline V and J ends were trimmed by 0 bases and 1 base, with 15 bases remaining between them. The CDR3 totals 17 residues. DNA for the CDR3: TGTGCCAGCTCACCACCCGCCGGGCAGGAGGGCCAAGAGACCCAGTACTTC. Translating it yields CASSPPAGQEGQETQYF.

This clonotype was counted ten times or more. The rearrangement uses TRBV11-3 and TRBJ2-7, with 8 bases lining up with TRBD2. Germline V gene lookup returns CDR1 SGHNT and CDR2 YENEEA. The CDR3 runs to 14 residues. V was clipped by 5 bases and J by 1 base; unmatched bases: 4. The CDR3 bases are TGTGCCAGCAGCGGGGGACTAGTTTCCTACGAGCAGTACTTC. Translated, it gives CASSGGLVSYEQYF.

There are many counts of this clonotype. The rearrangement uses TRBV2 and TRBJ2-7; 8 nucleotides align to TRBD1. This CDR3 comprises 17 residues. The germline V gene has CDR1 SNHLY and CDR2 FYNNEI. J gave up 0 bases and V 3 bases, and 10 bases lay outside the gene matches. The DNA for the CDR3 is TGTGCCAGCAGTGACGATCGTAGGGACAGGAGCTCCTACGAGCAGTACTTC. Translation: CASSDDRRDRSSYEQYF.

This clonotype was recorded many times. V gene TRBV2 combines with J gene TRBJ1-6, with a weak D call TRBD1 (6 bases). The germline CDR1 and CDR2 sequences are SNHLY and FYNNEI. The length of the CDR3 is 16 residues. Trimming left V 5 bases short and J 7 bases short, with 18 bases between. Here the CDR3 DNA reads TGTGCCAGCAGTCTAAGACAGGAAACTATGAATTCACCCCTCCACTTT. Its protein product is CASSLRQETMNSPLHF. Together with reference TRBV2 and TRBJ1-6, the CDR3 gives the full variable domain: EPEVTQTPSHQVTQMGQEVILRCVPISNHLYFYWYRQILGQKVEFLVSFYNNEISEKSEIFDDQFSVERPDGSNFTLKIRSTKLEDSAMYFCASSLRQETMNSPLHFGNGTRLTVT.

The rearrangement uses TRBV6-1 and TRBJ2-7; tentatively, D is TRBD1 (6 bases). With 11 bases removed from V and 1 base from J, the gap between germline ends came to 9 bases. The CDR3 sequence is 11 residues long. Germline loops: CDR1 MNHNS, CDR2 SASEGT. As DNA, the CDR3 is TGTGCCCTAGGACAGTCCTACGAGCAGTACTTC. It is translated as CALGQSYEQYF.

This clonotype was seen repeatedly, ten times or more. The chain couples TRBV11-1 to TRBJ2-5; the D is unclear. Deletions cut 6 bases from V and 1 base from J, with 6 bases between. CDR3 length equals 12 residues. Germline lookup yields CDR1 SGHAT and CDR2 FQDESV (reference sequence). CDR3 residues: CASRAPQETQYF. The DNA of the CDR3 is TGTGCCAGCAGGGCACCCCAAGAGACCCAGTACTTC.

This clonotype has ten or more counts. V gene TRBV27 combines with J gene TRBJ2-7; 11 bases line up with TRBD2. The ends lost 0 bases at V and 2 bases at J; junction bases unmatched: 3. CDR3 size: 16 residues. The germline gives CDR1 MNHEY, CDR2 SMNVEV (reference sequence). Written as DNA, the CDR3 is TGTGCCAGCAGTTTATCGGGACTAGCGGTGACCTACGAGCAGTACTTC. This encodes CASSLSGLAVTYEQYF.

This clonotype was recorded many times. The genes are TRBV6-5 and TRBJ1-4; no clear D. The CDR3 consists of 15 residues. Germline V CDR1 and CDR2: MNHEY, SVGAGI. Trimming took off 0 bases at V and 4 bases at J, with 9 bases between the two ends. DNA for the CDR3: TGTGCCAGCAGTTACTCGGGCGGGGTTAATGAAAAACTGTTTTTT. This codes for CASSYSGGVNEKLFF.

Many counts were recorded for this clonotype. The chain joins TRBV6-2 or TRBV6-3 to TRBJ1-1; 9 bases agree with TRBD1. J lost 6 bases, V lost 4 bases, and 3 bases had no gene match. The CDR3 spans 13 residues. The germline gives CDR1 MNHEY, CDR2 SVGEGT. CDR3 nucleotide sequence: TGTGCCAGCAGTTGGGACAGGGAGGCTGAAGCTTTCTTT. Protein sequence: CASSWDREAEAFF.

The table lists this clonotype with a few counts. The chain recombines TRBV6-1 with TRBJ2-2, with 8 bases lining up with TRBD1. Germline values: CDR1 MNHNS, CDR2 SASEGT. The CDR3 length is 13 residues. With 7 bases clipped from V and 5 bases from J, the junction kept 3 bases outside the gene matches. The CDR3 DNA reads TGTGCCAGCAACCAGGGGGCTACCGGGGAGCTGTTTTTT. This codes for CASNQGATGELFF.

CDR3 residues: CASRIDRESYEQYF. The CDR3 DNA is TGTGCCAGCAGGATTGACAGGGAATCCTACGAGCAGTACTTC. The chain links TRBV28 to TRBJ2-7, with 7 bases that match TRBD1. The trim removed 6 bases at V and 1 base at J, leaving 6 bases unmatched. This CDR3 spans 14 amino acids. CDR1 MDHEN and CDR2 SYDVKM come from the germline V gene.

The chain employs TRBV12-3 or TRBV12-4 and TRBJ2-5; the D call may be TRBD1 or TRBD2 (7 bases each). V was shortened by 7 bases and J by 1 base, with 16 bases between the two germline ends. The CDR3 is made up of 15 amino acids. This chain's CDR3 is CASTRSRGGQETQYF. In DNA, the CDR3 is TGTGCCAGCACCCGGAGCAGGGGGGGCCAAGAGACCCAGTACTTC.

This clonotype has a count of ten or more. The rearrangement links TRBV28 to TRBJ1-5, with D maybe TRBD1 (5 bases). V lost 4 bases to trimming and J lost 3 bases, with 16 bases between them. CDR3 size: 16 residues. Germline V CDR1 and CDR2: MDHEN, SYDVKM. The chain's CDR3 is CASSYPGGNNNQPQHF. CDR3 DNA: TGTGCCAGCAGTTACCCCGGGGGTAATAACAATCAGCCCCAGCATTTT. Full variable domain (missing parts from reference TRBV28 and TRBJ1-5): DVKVTQSSRYLVKRTGEKVFLECVQDMDHENMFWYRQDPGLGLRLIYFSYDVKMKEKGDIPEGYSVSREKKERFSLILESASTNQTSMYLCASSYPGGNNNQPQHFGDGTRLSIL.

This clonotype has at least ten counts. This sequence joins TRBV11-2 and TRBJ2-7, with 9 bases lining up with TRBD1. Germline CDR1 SGHAT, CDR2 FQNNGV. CDR3 length: 16 amino acids. Unmatched junction bases numbered 10, after V lost 5 bases and J lost 2 bases. CDR3: CASSPIRQGVPYEQYF. DNA of the CDR3: TGTGCCAGCAGCCCCATCCGACAGGGGGTCCCCTACGAGCAGTACTTC.

This clonotype was seen ten or more times. The chain recombines TRBV19 with TRBJ2-2; D gene unclear. Trimming stripped 8 bases from V and 6 bases from J, with 13 bases between. Germline V lookup: CDR1 LNHDA, CDR2 SQIVND (reference sequence). The CDR3 is 13 residues long. The CDR3 loop is CASLADVAGELFF. As DNA, the CDR3 is TGTGCCAGTCTGGCAGACGTGGCCGGGGAGCTGTTTTTT.

This clonotype appeared many times. In nucleotides, the CDR3 is TGCAGTGCTAGAGAGGTGACAGACAACACTGAAGCTTTCTTT. Translation: CSAREVTDNTEAFF. The chain is built from TRBV20-1 and TRBJ1-1; D is possibly TRBD1 (5 bases). Germline V gives CDR1 DFQATT, CDR2 SNEGSKA (reference sequence). The ends were cut back, 0 bases at V and 2 bases at J, with 10 bases in the middle. The CDR3 runs 14 residues.

This clonotype was detected many times. The chain recombines TRBV6-5 with TRBJ2-4; 7 bases map to TRBD1. The CDR3 totals 15 residues. J lost 0 bases, V lost 4 bases, and 3 bases had no gene match. Germline lookup yields CDR1 MNHEY and CDR2 SVGAGI. CDR3 nucleotides: TGTGCCAGCAGTTCACAGGGGTTAGCCAAAAACATTCAGTACTTC. It codes for CASSSQGLAKNIQYF.

CDR3 residues: CASSPFFPEALAPYGYTF. The CDR3 coding sequence is TGTGCCAGCTCACCTTTCTTCCCCGAGGCTTTGGCCCCCTATGGCTACACCTTC. This chain links TRBV18 with TRBJ1-2; D is uncertain. Germline assignment: CDR1 KGHSH and CDR2 LQKENI. The V end was cut by 3 bases, the J end by 4 bases, with 24 bases between. CDR3 length equals 18 residues. Combining the CDR3 with reference TRBV18 and TRBJ1-2 gives the whole variable domain NAGVMQNPRHLVRRRGQEARLRCSPMKGHSHVYWYRQLPEEGLKFMVYLQKENIIDESGMPKERFSAEFPKEGPSILRIQQVVRGDSAAYFCASSPFFPEALAPYGYTFGSGTRLTVV.

This clonotype has at least ten counts. The genes are TRBV13 and TRBJ2-7; D is ambiguous. The CDR3 is 13 amino acids. Germline CDR1 PRHDT, CDR2 FYEKMQ (reference sequence). With 8 bases removed from V and 6 bases from J, the gap between germline ends came to 17 bases. The CDR3 DNA reads TGTGCCAGCGACTCGAGCCTCTCCGGCGAGCAGTACTTC. This sequence encodes CASDSSLSGEQYF. The full variable domain, in which reference TRBV13 and TRBJ2-7 provide the parts outside the CDR3, is AAGVIQSPRHLIKEKRETATLKCYPIPRHDTVYWYQQGPGQDPQFLISFYEKMQSDKGSIPDRFSAQQFSDYHSELNMSSLELGDSALYFCASDSSLSGEQYFGPGTRLTVT.

Ten or more counts support this clonotype. The rearrangement uses TRBV6-1 and TRBJ1-2; 10 positions agree with TRBD1. Germline trimming cut 2 bases from V and 8 bases from J; bases unmatched to any gene: 14. The CDR3 has 17 residues. Per germline, CDR1 MNHNS and CDR2 SASEGT. CDR3 in amino acids: CASSEMGTGAMVIGYTF. The CDR3 coding sequence is TGTGCCAGCAGTGAAATGGGGACAGGGGCTATGGTTATCGGCTACACCTTC.

This clonotype was seen at least ten times. The chain joins TRBV6-2 or TRBV6-3 to TRBJ1-4, with 9 bases lining up with TRBD1. The J segment lost 0 bases and the V segment lost 6 bases, leaving 14 bases of the junction unmatched. The CDR3 is made up of 19 amino acids. The germline V gene has CDR1 MNHEY and CDR2 SVGEGT. The CDR3 loop is CASSASGTGYSATNEKLFF. The CDR3 nucleotides are TGTGCCAGCAGCGCATCTGGGACAGGGTATTCCGCAACTAATGAAAAACTGTTTTTT.

This clonotype has ten or more counts. CDR3 DNA sequence: TGTGCCAGCAGTTCGAAGGGAGCCTACGAGCAGTACTTC. It codes for CASSSKGAYEQYF. The chain recombines TRBV12-3 or TRBV12-4 with TRBJ2-7, with D perhaps matching TRBD2 (5 bases). V was cut by 4 bases and J by 2 bases, with 9 bases left in between. The CDR3 consists of 13 residues.

This clonotype was counted many times. The chain employs TRBV20-1 and TRBJ2-5; D ambiguous. The CDR3 totals 13 residues. CDR1 is DFQATT, CDR2 SNEGSKA, per germline (reference sequence). The germline V and J ends were trimmed by 3 bases and 0 bases, with 8 bases remaining between them. CDR3: CSASGPYQETQYF. The CDR3 DNA reads TGCAGTGCTAGCGGGCCGTACCAAGAGACCCAGTACTTC.

A few counts support this clonotype. This chain joins TRBV7-2 and TRBJ2-2; no reliable D call. This CDR3 spans 12 amino acids. CDR1 is SGHTA and CDR2 is FQGNSA in the germline V gene. The ends were cut back, 1 base at V and 10 bases at J, with 7 bases in the middle. The CDR3 reads CASSLETTELFF. The DNA of the CDR3 is TGTGCCAGCAGCTTAGAAACCACGGAGCTGTTTTTT.

This clonotype was seen many times. This rearrangement joins TRBV4-3 to TRBJ2-5; 9 bases match TRBD1. This CDR3 region has 16 residues. The germline V gene has CDR1 LGHNA and CDR2 YSLEER. V shed 5 bases and J 1 base; nucleotides not matched to a gene: 8. CDR3 region: CASSKGTGWSQETQYF. Here the CDR3 DNA reads TGCGCCAGCAGCAAAGGGACAGGGTGGTCCCAAGAGACCCAGTACTTC.

In this sample, this clonotype turned up a few times. This sequence joins TRBV11-2 and TRBJ2-2; TRBD1 is a possible D gene (6 bases). The germline V and J ends were trimmed by 5 bases and 9 bases, with 10 bases remaining between them. The length of the CDR3 is 12 residues. Germline V gene data show CDR1 as SGHAT and CDR2 as FQNNGV. The CDR3 sequence: CASSVGGWELFF. CDR3 sequence (DNA): TGTGCCAGCAGCGTAGGGGGATGGGAGCTGTTTTTT.

This clonotype has a count of ten or more. J is TRBJ2-6 and V is TRBV7-6, with D hard to call. CDR1 SGHVS and CDR2 FNYEAQ come from the germline V gene. Trimming shortened V by 6 bases and J by 0 bases, and 12 bases separated the two germline ends. This CDR3 is built from 16 residues. CDR3 coding DNA: TGTGCCAGCAGGAGTGAAACTCGCTCTGGGGCCAACGTCCTGACTTTC. It yields the protein CASRSETRSGANVLTF. Based on the CDR3 plus reference TRBV7-6 and TRBJ2-6, the full variable domain is GAGVSQSPRYKVTKRGQDVALRCDPISGHVSLYWYRQALGQGPEFLTYFNYEAQQDKSGLPNDRFSAERPEGSISTLTIQRTEQRDSAMYRCASRSETRSGANVLTFGAGSRLTVL.

This clonotype has just a few counts. The V and J genes are TRBV28 and TRBJ2-5; TRBD2 matches at 8 bases. CDR1 is MDHEN, CDR2 SYDVKM, per germline. V lost 6 bases and J lost 2; bases outside the gene matches: 8. This CDR3 has 15 residues. The CDR3 bases are TGTGCCAGCAGCTTACTAGCGGCGTCGCAAGAGACCCAGTACTTC. This sequence encodes CASSLLAASQETQYF.